Presented here are 27 T cell receptor beta chains from one specimen sequenced in a study of a mutant IDH1 vaccine in newly diagnosed glioma. This sample's time point: week 23, last vaccination. Vaccinated patients received 300 ug of mutant IDH1 20-mer peptide per dose, with topical imiquimod. These receptors' antigens are unknown. The assay was immunoSEQ multiplex PCR, and TCRdb's table has in-frame clones only and misses some. Of tens of thousands of clones listed, over 70% were seen once; the top ten hold roughly 6.2%. The specimen comprised PBMCs, sampled from a glioma patient whose treatment included an IDH1 peptide vaccine. The receptors come from a man in his forties with glioma.

The rearrangement joins TRBV19 to TRBJ2-5; 7 nucleotides match TRBD2. The CDR3 length is 13 residues. CDR1 LNHDA and CDR2 SQIVND come from the germline V gene (reference sequence). With 5 bases clipped from V and 5 bases from J, the junction kept 5 bases outside the gene matches. DNA of the CDR3: TGTGCCAGTAGTGTGGGAGGGTTGGAGACCCAGTACTTC. Its protein is CASSVGGLETQYF. Drawing the rest from reference TRBV19 and TRBJ2-5, the complete variable domain is DGGITQSPKYLFRKEGQNVTLSCEQNLNHDAMYWYRQDPGQGLRLIYYSQIVNDFQKGDIAEGYSVSREKKESFPLTVTSAQKNPTAFYLCASSVGGLETQYFGPGTRLLVL.

The J gene is TRBJ1-1, the V gene TRBV13; perhaps TRBD1 as D (5 bases). V lost 5 bases, J lost 2 bases, and 6 bases lay in between. Looked up from germline, CDR1 is PRHDT and CDR2 is FYEKMQ (reference sequence). The CDR3 has 12 residues. This CDR3 reads CASSRDNTEAFF. The CDR3, as DNA: TGTGCCAGCAGCCGGGACAACACTGAAGCTTTCTTT.

This clone has a single count. V usage is TRBV6-5 and J usage is TRBJ1-5; D unresolved. Germline CDR1 is MNHEY and CDR2 is SVGAGI. This CDR3 has 16 amino acids. Deletions cut 0 bases from V and 0 bases from J, with 9 bases between. CDR3 bases: TGTGCCAGCAGTTACTCTCCACAATCTAGCAATCAGCCCCAGCATTTT. Its translation: CASSYSPQSSNQPQHF.

The chain employs TRBV19 and TRBJ1-4; D is uncertain. CDR1 and CDR2 from the germline V gene are LNHDA and SQIVND (reference sequence). The CDR3 contains 14 residues. V lost 1 base and J lost 2, with 5 bases in between. The CDR3 bases are TGTGCCAGTAGTATAGGAGTGACTAATGAAAAACTGTTTTTT. Translation: CASSIGVTNEKLFF.

The rearrangement uses TRBV18 and TRBJ1-6, with D perhaps TRBD1 (5 bases). V was cut by 4 bases and J by 6 bases, with 7 bases left in between. CDR1 KGHSH and CDR2 LQKENI come from the germline V gene. The CDR3 runs to 13 residues. The CDR3 bases are TGTGCCAGCTCACAGGACATTAATTCACCCCTCCACTTT. It is translated as CASSQDINSPLHF.

The chain uses TRBV15 and TRBJ2-3; 7 bases align to TRBD1. The CDR3 sequence is 15 residues long. J lost 3 bases, V lost 5 bases, and 8 bases had no gene match. Germline-derived CDR1 and CDR2 are LNHNV and YYDKDF (reference sequence). For the CDR3, the DNA is TGTGCCACCAGCCTCACGGGACAGCCTACAGATACGCAGTATTTT. The encoded protein is CATSLTGQPTDTQYF.

This clone was observed a few times. The chain couples TRBV30 to TRBJ1-2; the match to TRBD1 covers 8 bases. Germline V gene data show CDR1 as GTSNPN and CDR2 as SVGIG (reference sequence). After removal of 4 bases from V and 6 bases from J, the junction contained 22 bases not matched to a gene. The CDR3 is 18 amino acids. CDR3 bases: TGTGCCTGGATCTGGACAGGGCATATTCCCCGTGTATATAATGGCTACACCTTC. Protein product: CAWIWTGHIPRVYNGYTF.

The CDR3 here is CASSLLASGGNEQFF. The CDR3 DNA is TGTGCCAGCAGTTTATTGGCTAGCGGGGGCAATGAGCAGTTCTTC. This sequence joins TRBV28 and TRBJ2-1; 10 bases match TRBD2. This CDR3 spans 15 amino acids. Germline CDR1 reads MDHEN; CDR2 reads SYDVKM. The V and J ends lost 1 base and 6 bases, in that order; junction bases with no gene match: 3.

Judged by abundance, this clone is medium-sized (0.01 to 0.1%). V and J are TRBV4-2 and TRBJ2-1; 10 nucleotides agree with TRBD1. The CDR3 has 15 amino acids. Germline lookup yields CDR1 LGHNA and CDR2 YNFKEQ. Losses at the gene ends were 4 bases for V and 5 bases for J; bases not matched to a gene: 5. The CDR3 loop is CASSPRTGGDNEQFF. CDR3 nucleotides: TGTGCCAGCAGCCCGAGGACAGGGGGGGACAATGAGCAGTTCTTC.

The rearrangement uses TRBV5-1 and TRBJ1-1, with 7 positions matching TRBD1. Germline V gene data show CDR1 as SGHRS and CDR2 as YFSETQ. With V trimmed by 2 bases and J by 1 base, 5 bases remained unmatched. The CDR3 extends over 15 amino acids. CDR3 in DNA: TGCGCCAGCAGCTTCCGACAGGGCCAGAACACTGAAGCTTTCTTT. Amino acids: CASSFRQGQNTEAFF.

This clone has just a few counts. This sequence joins TRBV13 and TRBJ1-1; 7 bases are a match to TRBD1. The CDR3 covers 14 residues. V lost 4 bases and J lost 5; bases outside the gene matches: 7. Germline V lookup: CDR1 PRHDT, CDR2 FYEKMQ (reference sequence). CDR3 loop: CASSSHTGVTEAFF. In nucleotides, the CDR3 is TGTGCCAGCAGCTCACACACAGGGGTAACTGAAGCTTTCTTT. The whole variable domain, remainder taken from reference TRBV13 and TRBJ1-1, is AAGVIQSPRHLIKEKRETATLKCYPIPRHDTVYWYQQGPGQDPQFLISFYEKMQSDKGSIPDRFSAQQFSDYHSELNMSSLELGDSALYFCASSSHTGVTEAFFGQGTRLTVV.

This clone was picked up a small number of times. The chain carries TRBV6-5 and TRBJ2-1, with a weak D call TRBD1 (5 bases). Germline lookup yields CDR1 MNHEY and CDR2 SVGAGI. V was shortened by 5 bases and J by 9 bases, with 14 bases between the two germline ends. The CDR3 length is 13 residues. The CDR3 sequence is CASSTTGYFEQFF. The CDR3 nucleotides are TGTGCCAGCAGTACCACAGGTTATTTTGAGCAGTTCTTC.

The chain joins TRBV30 to TRBJ1-2; D is perhaps TRBD1 (6 bases). The V end was cut by 4 bases, the J end by 2 bases, with 11 bases between. Germline V CDR1 and CDR2: GTSNPN, SVGIG (reference sequence). The CDR3 extends over 13 amino acids. The chain's CDR3 is CAWTRGQNYGYTF. The CDR3 DNA follows: TGTGCCTGGACCCGAGGACAGAACTATGGCTACACCTTC.

This chain links TRBV6-6 with TRBJ2-7; no reliable D call. The V gene's germline CDR1 is MNHNY and CDR2 SVGAGI (reference sequence). CDR3 size: 11 residues. The V end lost 5 bases, the J end lost 9 bases, and 11 bases lay between the germline ends. CDR3 nucleotide sequence: TGTGCCAGCAGTAACCTCTTGGGGCAGTACTTC. This codes for CASSNLLGQYF.

This rearrangement joins TRBV7-8 to TRBJ1-1; D may be TRBD1 (6 bases). Trimming shortened V by 0 bases and J by 4 bases, and 15 bases separated the two germline ends. The CDR3 contains 16 residues. The germline V gene has CDR1 SGHVS and CDR2 FQNEAQ. This CDR3 is CASSLAGGVGRTEAFF. The CDR3 DNA is TGTGCCAGCAGCTTAGCAGGGGGGGTGGGGCGCACTGAAGCTTTCTTT.

The chain has TRBV6-6 and TRBJ1-1; the D gene is possibly TRBD1 (5 bases). The V gene's germline CDR1 is MNHNY and CDR2 SVGAGI (reference sequence). V was shortened by 3 bases and J by 3 bases, with 14 bases between the two germline ends. This CDR3 comprises 15 residues. DNA of the CDR3: TGTGCCAGCAGTTATGCAGGGTCTGTATACACTGAAGCTTTCTTT. Protein: CASSYAGSVYTEAFF.

This rearrangement joins TRBV5-6 to TRBJ1-2; D remains ambiguous. This CDR3 region has 13 residues. The germline V gene encodes CDR1 SGHDT and CDR2 YYEEEE. Between the trimmed V and J ends, which lost 0 bases and 6 bases, there was a span of 9 bases. The chain's CDR3 is CASSLDLGNGYTF. Here the CDR3 DNA reads TGTGCCAGCAGCTTGGATCTGGGTAATGGCTACACCTTC.

CDR3 amino acids: CASSLRVTSQPYEQYF. DNA for the CDR3: TGTGCCAGCAGCTTACGGGTCACGAGCCAGCCATACGAGCAGTACTTC. This chain connects TRBV7-4 to TRBJ2-7; the D is unclear. Between the trimmed V and J ends, which lost 2 bases and 4 bases, there was a span of 18 bases. The CDR3 is made up of 16 amino acids. Germline assignment: CDR1 SGHVT and CDR2 SQSDAQ.

J is TRBJ1-2 and V is TRBV6-5, with a tentative D call TRBD1 (6 bases). The CDR3 consists of 13 residues. Trimming stripped 2 bases from V and 8 bases from J, with 12 bases between. Germline V gene lookup returns CDR1 MNHEY and CDR2 SVGAGI. CDR3 protein: CASSYLTGFGYTF. The CDR3 DNA reads as TGTGCCAGCAGTTACCTAACAGGGTTCGGCTACACCTTC.

This clone was observed a few times. The rearrangement joins TRBV29-1 to TRBJ1-4, with 7 bases matching TRBD1. V was pared by 6 bases and J by 8 bases, with 9 bases of the junction left unmatched. From germline, CDR1 is SQVTM and CDR2 ANQGSEA. The CDR3 extends over 13 amino acids. Here the CDR3 reads CSVPGQGGEKLFF. The CDR3 DNA reads as TGCAGCGTCCCAGGCCAGGGGGGGGAAAAACTGTTTTTT.

V usage is TRBV15 and J usage is TRBJ2-7, with 14 bases identical to TRBD2. This CDR3 has 16 amino acids. The V segment lost 0 bases and the J segment 6 bases; nucleotides outside the gene matches: 4. CDR1 and CDR2 from the germline V gene are LNHNV and YYDKDF (reference sequence). This chain's CDR3 is CATSRDGTSGGGEQYF. CDR3 nucleotides: TGTGCCACCAGCAGAGACGGGACTAGCGGGGGTGGCGAGCAGTACTTC.

This chain uses TRBV2 with TRBJ1-5; TRBD1 might be the D (5 bases). The CDR3 runs to 14 residues. Trimming pared 5 bases from V and 7 bases from J, leaving 15 bases between. Per germline, CDR1 SNHLY and CDR2 FYNNEI. The CDR3 sequence is CASSTWDDLQPQHF. The CDR3 DNA follows: TGTGCCAGCAGTACCTGGGACGACTTACAGCCCCAGCATTTT.

The chain has TRBV18 and TRBJ1-1; D is unresolved. Germline lookup yields CDR1 KGHSH and CDR2 LQKENI. Trimming took off 0 bases at V and 6 bases at J, with 17 bases between the two ends. The CDR3 has 16 amino acids. The CDR3 loop reads CASSPPHASIVAEAFF. CDR3 coding DNA: TGTGCCAGCTCACCACCACACGCGTCAATCGTCGCTGAAGCTTTCTTT.

This chain connects TRBV5-1 to TRBJ2-7; D remains ambiguous. Trimming removed 2 bases from V and 3 bases from J, with 18 bases in between. The CDR3 totals 16 residues. Germline CDR1 SGHRS, CDR2 YFSETQ. In DNA form, the CDR3 reads TGCGCCAGCAGCTTAGGTAGTGGACCGACATACTACGAGCAGTACTTC. Translation: CASSLGSGPTYYEQYF. The full variable domain, in which reference TRBV5-1 and TRBJ2-7 provide the parts outside the CDR3, is KAGVTQTPRYLIKTRGQQVTLSCSPISGHRSVSWYQQTPGQGLQFLFEYFSETQRNKGNFPGRFSGRQFSNSRSEMNVSTLELGDSALYLCASSLGSGPTYYEQYFGPGTRLTVT.

This chain links TRBV6-5 with TRBJ1-2; D unclear. The germline V and J ends were trimmed by 2 bases and 8 bases, with 15 bases remaining between them. This CDR3 has 14 residues. Germline assignment: CDR1 MNHEY and CDR2 SVGAGI. The CDR3 sequence is CASSYGGGRLGYTF. CDR3 nucleotides: TGTGCCAGCAGTTACGGAGGAGGCCGGTTAGGCTACACCTTC.

This sequence joins TRBV11-2 and TRBJ1-6; no firm D call. The V and J ends lost 0 bases and 3 bases respectively, with 12 bases between them. Germline loops: CDR1 SGHAT, CDR2 FQNNGV. The CDR3 length is 17 residues. The CDR3 spells CASSLDRSQIYNSPLHF. CDR3 DNA: TGTGCCAGCAGCTTAGATCGGTCGCAGATCTATAATTCACCCCTCCACTTT.

The rearrangement joins TRBV15 to TRBJ1-4, with no clear D. Germline V CDR1 and CDR2: LNHNV, YYDKDF (reference sequence). The CDR3 is made up of 15 amino acids. V was trimmed by 2 bases and J by 7 bases, leaving 14 bases between them. The CDR3 nucleotides read TGTGCCACCAGCAGATCCTTCACCGGCGGTGAAAAACTGTTTTTT. Translated, it gives CATSRSFTGGEKLFF.